This T cell receptor beta chain is from a study of T-cell memory formation after mild COVID-19. The CDR3 extends over 14 amino acids. Germline assignment: CDR1 LGHNA and CDR2 YSLEER. Trimming removed 0 bases at V and 2 bases at J, with 6 bases between. TCRdb itself ran the 5' RACE reads through MiXCR, one entry per CDR3 protein. The repertoire includes a few hundred thousand distinct CDR3 sequences, less than 25% of them detected once, and about 21% sits in the top ten. Sequences were obtained from PBMCs or a T cell subset sorted from them (not recorded which). The J gene is TRBJ2-3, the V gene TRBV4-3; D unclear. The origin of this receptor is a young man who had mild COVID-19 (a few samples of this study predate the infection). Cell type and time point are not known. The CDR3 nucleotides read TGCGCCAGCAGCCAAGAAATCTACACAGATACGCAGTATTTT. Protein: CASSQEIYTDTQYF.